These 8 T cell receptor beta chains were sequenced from one sample in a study of T cell responses to AZD1222 COVID-19 vaccine. Sequencing was performed with immunoSEQ multiplex PCR; in TCRdb, only in-frame clones are kept and a portion is missing. The sample has approximately 180,000 clones, approximately 90% seen once. The sample here was peripheral blood, taken on day 0 of AZD1222 vaccination. The receptors come from an adult in good health.

This clone was counted a single time. The rearrangement uses TRBV7-2 and TRBJ2-6; no clear D. V shed 3 bases and J shed 0 bases, with 6 bases lying between them. Germline V gene lookup returns CDR1 SGHTA and CDR2 FQGNSA. This CDR3 comprises 15 residues. CDR3: CASSFTFSGANVLTF. CDR3 coding DNA: TGTGCCAGCAGCTTCACTTTCTCTGGGGCCAACGTCCTGACTTTC.

This clone was seen only once. The V and J genes are TRBV7-2 and TRBJ1-4; 7 bases align to TRBD1. This CDR3 spans 14 amino acids. Germline loops: CDR1 SGHTA, CDR2 FQGNSA. Losses at the gene ends were 4 bases for V and 4 bases for J; bases not matched to a gene: 3. In nucleotides, the CDR3 is TGTGCCAGCAGCTCGGGACAGATTAATGAAAAACTGTTTTTT. Translating it yields CASSSGQINEKLFF.

The chain is built from TRBV6-5 and TRBJ1-1; D remains unclear. The V end was cut by 3 bases, the J end by 6 bases, with 14 bases between. Germline CDR1 and CDR2: MNHEY and SVGAGI. The CDR3 length is 14 residues. The CDR3 DNA reads TGTGCCAGCAGTTATATCCGCCAGATGCCTGAAGCTTTCTTT. This gives the protein CASSYIRQMPEAFF.

This chain connects TRBV27 to TRBJ2-1; D is perhaps TRBD2 (7 bases). The V gene lost 6 bases and the J gene lost 7 bases, with 16 bases spanning the gap. CDR3 length: 14 amino acids. Germline CDR1 is MNHEY and CDR2 is SMNVEV (reference sequence). The CDR3 sequence is CASRGGGAWNEQFF. The CDR3 bases are TGTGCCAGCAGAGGAGGGGGGGCCTGGAATGAGCAGTTCTTC.

The chain is built from TRBV5-1 and TRBJ2-6; 7 bases are shared with TRBD1. The CDR3 sequence is 18 residues long. CDR1 and CDR2 from the germline V gene are SGHRS and YFSETQ. The junction had 12 bases not matched to a gene; V was cut back by 4 bases and J by 2 bases. The CDR3 nucleotides read TGCGCCAGCAGCGTACAGGGGACCCCTGGAGCTGGGGCCAACGTCCTGACTTTC. Encoded protein: CASSVQGTPGAGANVLTF.

CDR3 DNA: TGTGCCAGTAGTACCACAGGGATCTCCTACGAGCAGTACTTC. It yields the protein CASSTTGISYEQYF. The chain uses TRBV19 and TRBJ2-7, with D possibly being TRBD1 (6 bases). Per the germline V gene, CDR1 is LNHDA and CDR2 is SQIVND (reference sequence). V was pared by 4 bases and J by 0 bases, with 10 bases between. This CDR3 contains 14 residues.

The rearrangement uses TRBV4-1 and TRBJ1-3, with D tentatively TRBD1 (6 bases). Germline lookup yields CDR1 MGHRA and CDR2 YSYEKL. V lost 2 bases and J lost 1, with 18 bases in between. CDR3 length: 18 amino acids. The CDR3 nucleotides are TGCGCCAGCAGCCAAAGAGACCGGGACATTGTTTCTGGAAACACCATATATTTT. It yields the protein CASSQRDRDIVSGNTIYF.

The rearrangement links TRBV4-3 to TRBJ1-1; D not certain. The germline V and J ends were trimmed by 0 bases and 5 bases, with 16 bases remaining between them. Germline CDR1 reads LGHNA; CDR2 reads YSLEER. This CDR3 contains 16 residues. CDR3 protein: CASSQDRGRRGTEAFF. In DNA, the CDR3 is TGCGCCAGCAGCCAAGACCGAGGTAGGAGAGGGACTGAAGCTTTCTTT.